These 10 T cell receptor beta chains originate from one sample sequenced in a study of T cell changes during pregnancy in multiple sclerosis. TCRdb's copy holds only in-frame clones and misses some; the assay was immunoSEQ multiplex PCR. The repertoire includes 30,000 to 35,000 clones, about 92% of them detected once, and approximately 0.47% sits in the top ten. Specimen: CD4+ T cells from peripheral blood mononuclear cells, collected in the second trimester of pregnancy. Source of these receptors: a female donor in good health, enrolled as a control in a pregnancy study.

V is TRBV28 and J is TRBJ2-7, with D possibly TRBD1 on 6 matching bases. Germline CDR1 is MDHEN and CDR2 is SYDVKM. V was pared by 5 bases and J by 3 bases, with 20 bases between. The CDR3 is made up of 16 amino acids. DNA for the CDR3: TGTGCCAGCAGTCGAGGGCTGACAGGCCTGAACTACGAGCAGTACTTC. It yields the protein CASSRGLTGLNYEQYF.

The chain joins TRBV4-3 to TRBJ2-3; 8 bases agree with TRBD2. This CDR3 has 15 residues. Looked up from germline, CDR1 is LGHNA and CDR2 is YSLEER. Losses at the gene ends were 4 bases for V and 1 base for J; bases not matched to a gene: 4. The CDR3 nucleotides read TGCGCCAGCAGCCCGTATAGCGGGGGCACAGATACGCAGTATTTT. Amino acid sequence: CASSPYSGGTDTQYF.

The genes are TRBV27 and TRBJ1-6; D ambiguous. Between the trimmed V and J ends, which lost 6 bases and 10 bases, there was a span of 16 bases. Germline V lookup: CDR1 MNHEY, CDR2 SMNVEV (reference sequence). The CDR3 is made up of 14 amino acids. The CDR3 region is CASSMAGYGSPLHF. CDR3 DNA: TGTGCCAGCAGCATGGCCGGGTACGGGTCACCCCTCCACTTT.

Points on this clone: The sample carries other DNA sequences with the same CDR3. The chain has TRBV9 and TRBJ2-3; 9 positions agree with TRBD2. Germline lookup yields CDR1 SGDLS and CDR2 YYNGEE. The V gene end was trimmed by 0 bases and the J gene end by 2 bases; junction bases not matched to a gene: 7. CDR3 size: 17 residues. The CDR3 bases are TGTGCCAGCAGCGTAGGAGTTAGCGGGAGATACACAGATACGCAGTATTTT. Amino acid sequence: CASSVGVSGRYTDTQYF.

The chain combines TRBV6-5 with TRBJ2-7, with D maybe TRBD2 (6 bases). Per the germline V gene, CDR1 is MNHEY and CDR2 is SVGAGI. This CDR3 contains 12 residues. Trimming shortened V by 0 bases and J by 7 bases, and 7 bases separated the two germline ends. The CDR3 region is CASSYSRGEQYF. The CDR3 DNA reads as TGTGCCAGCAGTTACTCACGGGGGGAGCAGTACTTC.

The J gene is TRBJ1-1, the V gene TRBV30; D is ambiguous. The CDR3 sequence is 12 residues long. Germline CDR1 is GTSNPN and CDR2 is SVGIG (reference sequence). Trimming removed 6 bases at V and 3 bases at J, with 11 bases between. The CDR3 reads CACRPGDTEAFF. In DNA form, the CDR3 reads TGTGCCTGCCGACCGGGTGACACTGAAGCTTTCTTT.

J is TRBJ1-5 and V is TRBV11-2; 9 nucleotides align to TRBD1. The CDR3 is 20 residues long. Germline-derived CDR1 and CDR2 are SGHAT and FQNNGV. Unmatched junction bases numbered 13, after V lost 0 bases and J lost 1 base. The CDR3 here is CASSLDGSRQGDVSNQPQHF. The CDR3 DNA reads TGTGCCAGCAGCTTAGATGGCTCTCGACAGGGGGACGTGAGCAATCAGCCCCAGCATTTT. Combining the CDR3 with reference TRBV11-2 and TRBJ1-5 gives the whole variable domain EAGVAQSPRYKIIEKRQSVAFWCNPISGHATLYWYQQILGQGPKLLIQFQNNGVVDDSQLPKDRFSAERLKGVDSTLKIQPAKLEDSAVYLCASSLDGSRQGDVSNQPQHFGDGTRLSIL.

The rearrangement links TRBV11-3 to TRBJ1-3, with no clear D. Per germline, CDR1 SGHNT and CDR2 YENEEA. The CDR3 has 14 residues. Trimming cost V 4 bases and J 0 bases, with 7 bases left between them. CDR3 in amino acids: CASSSEASGNTIYF. The CDR3 nucleotides are TGTGCCAGCAGCTCCGAGGCCTCTGGAAACACCATATATTTT. The full variable domain, its missing parts supplied by reference TRBV11-3 and TRBJ1-3, is EAGVVQSPRYKIIEKKQPVAFWCNPISGHNTLYWYLQNLGQGPELLIRYENEEAVDDSQLPKDRFSAERLKGVDSTLKIQPAELGDSAVYLCASSSEASGNTIYFGEGSWLTVV.

The V gene is TRBV6-7, the J gene TRBJ2-2; tentative D call: TRBD2 (5 bases). Being an ORF, TRBV6-7 has a function that is uncertain. Trimming left V 8 bases short and J 9 bases short, with 19 bases between. There are 14 residues in the CDR3. The CDR3 spells CASRSGGPHRELFF. The CDR3 DNA reads as TGTGCCAGCCGGTCCGGAGGACCGCACCGGGAGCTGTTTTTT.

This chain joins TRBV5-4 and TRBJ2-7; TRBD2 agrees at 9 bases. V lost 4 bases, J lost 5 bases, and 13 bases stayed unmatched. Germline CDR1 is SGHNT and CDR2 is YYREEE (reference sequence). This CDR3 is built from 16 residues. The CDR3 nucleotides read TGTGCCAGCAGCCCGACTTCGGGACTAGCTAACCACGAGCAGTACTTC. This translates into CASSPTSGLANHEQYF.